This entry lists 28 T cell receptor beta chains sequenced from one sample in a study of T cell responses to AZD1222 COVID-19 vaccine. Here immunoSEQ multiplex PCR was the method, and the copy in TCRdb shows in-frame clones only, minus some. The sample contains 100,000 to 150,000 clones, 89% of which appear only once. The sample consisted of peripheral blood, taken on day 0 of AZD1222 vaccination. The receptor source for this set is an adult in good health.

This clone was counted between two and nine times. The chain combines TRBV7-9 with TRBJ2-5, with D tentatively TRBD1 (6 bases). Germline V gives CDR1 SEHNR, CDR2 FQNEAQ (reference sequence). The ends were cut back, 5 bases at V and 4 bases at J, with 11 bases in the middle. CDR3 length: 13 amino acids. The CDR3 coding sequence is TGTGCCAGCAGCCCCAGGGGCCCAGAGACCCAGTACTTC. Amino acids: CASSPRGPETQYF.

The CDR3 region is CASSPDSGEQYF. The CDR3, as DNA: TGTGCCAGCTCACCGGACAGCGGAGAGCAGTACTTC. The chain combines TRBV18 with TRBJ2-7; D is possibly TRBD1 (6 bases). This CDR3 contains 12 residues. The V and J ends lost 3 bases and 7 bases respectively, with 10 bases between them. CDR1 and CDR2 (germline): KGHSH, LQKENI.

The chain has TRBV5-1 and TRBJ2-5; no reliable D call. Germline CDR1 is SGHRS and CDR2 is YFSETQ. The ends were cut back, 0 bases at V and 2 bases at J, with 8 bases in the middle. This CDR3 is built from 14 residues. CDR3 residues: CASSLARPQETQYF. CDR3 coding DNA: TGCGCCAGCAGCTTGGCCCGGCCTCAAGAGACCCAGTACTTC.

The chain carries TRBV7-3 and TRBJ2-1, with D unresolved. The CDR3 covers 16 residues. Germline CDR1 SGHTA, CDR2 FQGTGA. Trimming left V 2 bases short and J 9 bases short, with 20 bases between. The CDR3 region has the DNA TGTGCCAGCAGCTTACTAGGCTCCCGAGGTTCGGGTGAGCAGTTCTTC. Translating gives CASSLLGSRGSGEQFF.

A single count supports this clone. This chain joins TRBV7-9 and TRBJ2-2; weak D call: TRBD1 (5 bases). This CDR3 is built from 15 residues. V was shortened by 0 bases and J by 13 bases, with 18 bases between the two germline ends. Germline assignment: CDR1 SEHNR and CDR2 FQNEAQ (reference sequence). CDR3 region: CASSLADRYRSSLFF. CDR3 coding DNA: TGTGCCAGCAGCTTAGCCGACCGGTACAGGAGCTCGCTGTTTTTT.

The chain combines TRBV11-2 with TRBJ2-1; TRBD1 or TRBD2 may be the D gene (6 bases each). Trimming removed 3 bases at V and 1 base at J, with 16 bases between. This CDR3 is built from 17 residues. CDR1 SGHAT and CDR2 FQNNGV come from the germline V gene. DNA of the CDR3: TGTGCCAGCAGCTTGGAGTCGGGGGCGGCATCCTACAATGAGCAGTTCTTC. It translates to CASSLESGAASYNEQFF.

The chain has TRBV11-3 and TRBJ2-2; 9 bases line up with TRBD1. V gave up 3 bases and J gave up 6 bases; unmatched junction bases: 5. This CDR3 is 15 amino acids long. Germline values: CDR1 SGHNT, CDR2 YENEEA. CDR3 loop: CASSFTTGGPGELFF. The CDR3 region has the DNA TGTGCCAGCAGCTTCACCACAGGGGGCCCCGGGGAGCTGTTTTTT.

This clone was observed a single time. The gene calls are TRBV2 and TRBJ2-2; D is possibly TRBD1 (5 bases). The CDR3 covers 15 residues. Germline V CDR1 and CDR2: SNHLY, FYNNEI. Between the trimmed V and J ends, which lost 5 bases and 0 bases, there was a span of 10 bases. CDR3 region: CASSTGYANTGELFF. The CDR3 DNA reads TGTGCCAGCAGTACAGGATATGCGAACACCGGGGAGCTGTTTTTT.

The V gene is TRBV3-1 (or the pseudogene TRBV3-2), the J gene TRBJ2-7; D ambiguous. Germline-derived CDR1 and CDR2 are LGHDT and YNNKEL (reference sequence). This CDR3 has 16 amino acids. V lost 1 base, J lost 2 bases, and 15 bases lay in between. The CDR3 DNA reads TGTGCCAGCAGCCAAGTGAACCCCCTGTCTCCCTACGAGCAGTACTTC. Its protein product is CASSQVNPLSPYEQYF.

The V gene is TRBV9, the J gene TRBJ2-7; TRBD1 matches 7 bases. CDR1 and CDR2 (germline): SGDLS, YYNGEE. The CDR3 has 15 amino acids. V shed 1 base, J shed 0 bases, and the junction held 4 bases outside the gene matches. CDR3 nucleotide sequence: TGTGCCAGCAGCGTACAGGGGGACCCCTCCTACGAGCAGTACTTC. Its protein is CASSVQGDPSYEQYF.

This sequence joins TRBV30 and TRBJ2-5, with 8 nucleotides matching TRBD2. The CDR3 consists of 11 residues. Trimming cost V 0 bases and J 9 bases; bases outside gene matches: 0. Germline assignment: CDR1 GTSNPN and CDR2 SVGIG (reference sequence). As DNA, the CDR3 is TGTGCCTGGAGTGTCGGGAGGGCCCAGTACTTC. This encodes CAWSVGRAQYF.

This sequence joins TRBV27 and TRBJ2-1; 12 bases map to TRBD1. The germline gives CDR1 MNHEY, CDR2 SMNVEV (reference sequence). V lost 5 bases, J lost 6 bases, and 8 bases stayed unmatched. The CDR3 covers 16 residues. For the CDR3, the DNA is TGTGCCAGCAGTCCACGCGGGACAGGGGGCTTCAATGAGCAGTTCTTC. Residues: CASSPRGTGGFNEQFF.

This clone was seen just once. The rearrangement uses TRBV6-5 and TRBJ1-1; D unclear. The CDR3 is made up of 13 amino acids. Looked up from germline, CDR1 is MNHEY and CDR2 is SVGAGI. V was cut by 4 bases and J by 1 base, with 7 bases left in between. The CDR3 loop reads CASSSEENTEAFF. The CDR3 DNA reads TGTGCCAGCAGTTCGGAGGAGAACACTGAAGCTTTCTTT.

V usage is TRBV27 and J usage is TRBJ2-2; no definite D call. The CDR3 consists of 13 residues. V was trimmed by 7 bases and J by 7 bases, leaving 13 bases between them. Germline CDR1 reads MNHEY; CDR2 reads SMNVEV (reference sequence). The CDR3 sequence: CASNSLSGGELFF. The CDR3, as DNA: TGTGCCAGCAACTCACTTTCGGGCGGGGAGCTGTTTTTT.

This clone was detected only a few times. V is TRBV27 and J is TRBJ2-7, with D perhaps matching TRBD2 (5 bases). The V and J ends lost 3 bases and 4 bases respectively, with 10 bases between them. In germline, CDR1 is MNHEY, CDR2 SMNVEV (reference sequence). The CDR3 has 13 residues. The CDR3 here is CASSLSTGYEQYF. CDR3 DNA: TGTGCCAGCAGTTTGTCGACGGGATACGAGCAGTACTTC.

The chain is built from TRBV4-3 and TRBJ2-5, with TRBD2 identical over 11 bases. This CDR3 contains 20 residues. The ends lost 3 bases at V and 3 bases at J; junction bases unmatched: 18. Germline V gene sequence: CDR1 LGHNA, CDR2 YSLEER. CDR3 residues: CASSHALTSGKYGVEETQYF. Written as DNA, the CDR3 is TGCGCCAGCAGCCACGCTTTGACTAGCGGGAAGTATGGTGTAGAAGAGACCCAGTACTTC.

This clone was seen only a few times. V and J are TRBV10-2 and TRBJ1-1; no reliable D call. CDR3 length equals 13 residues. The V gene's germline CDR1 is WSHSY and CDR2 SAAADI. Trimming removed 4 bases from V and 0 bases from J, with 6 bases in between. CDR3 sequence (DNA): TGCGCCAGCAGTGCCGGGTTGAACACTGAAGCTTTCTTT. Protein: CASSAGLNTEAFF.

The chain recombines TRBV28 with TRBJ1-5; possible D gene TRBD1, 6 bases. Deletions cut 4 bases from V and 5 bases from J, with 21 bases between. There are 17 residues in the CDR3. CDR1 MDHEN and CDR2 SYDVKM come from the germline V gene. The CDR3 DNA is TGTGCCAGCAGTTCCTTATGGGGGGCCAGGGGAGATCAGCCCCAGCATTTT. Its protein is CASSSLWGARGDQPQHF.

There are a few counts of this clone. The V call is TRBV19, the J call TRBJ1-3, with D maybe TRBD1 (5 bases). Germline V gene data show CDR1 as LNHDA and CDR2 as SQIVND (reference sequence). Trimming pared 6 bases from V and 2 bases from J, leaving 11 bases between. The CDR3 runs to 14 residues. CDR3 amino acids: CASRQGSPGNTIYF. The DNA of the CDR3 is TGTGCCAGTAGGCAGGGAAGCCCTGGAAACACCATATATTTT.

The chain recombines TRBV10-1 with TRBJ1-4, with D maybe TRBD1 (6 bases). Trimming removed 8 bases at V and 7 bases at J, with 17 bases between. CDR3 length: 14 amino acids. Germline CDR1 reads WNHNN; CDR2 reads SYGVQD (reference sequence). CDR3 amino acids: CASAQDRQSEKLFF. In nucleotides, the CDR3 is TGCGCCAGCGCCCAGGACAGACAATCTGAAAAACTGTTTTTT.

V usage is TRBV29-1 and J usage is TRBJ2-3, with 7 nucleotides matching TRBD2. The CDR3 has 14 amino acids. The V and J ends lost 3 bases and 6 bases, in that order; junction bases with no gene match: 9. In germline, CDR1 is SQVTM, CDR2 ANQGSEA. This CDR3 is CSVESWELADTQYF. CDR3 bases: TGCAGCGTTGAGAGCTGGGAACTAGCGGATACGCAGTATTTT.

This chain joins TRBV9 and TRBJ1-2; no definite D call. The germline CDR1 and CDR2 sequences are SGDLS and YYNGEE. Trimming cost V 3 bases and J 4 bases, with 13 bases left between them. CDR3 length equals 14 residues. The CDR3 loop is CASSEIGYSYGYTF. The CDR3 nucleotides read TGTGCCAGCAGCGAAATTGGGTACAGCTATGGCTACACCTTC.

The rearrangement joins TRBV9 to TRBJ2-1; D gene uncertain. Germline CDR1 is SGDLS and CDR2 is YYNGEE. The CDR3 extends over 15 amino acids. V lost 2 bases and J lost 5, with 14 bases in between. The CDR3 loop reads CASSVLGPRDNEQFF. The CDR3 DNA follows: TGTGCCAGCAGCGTCCTGGGCCCTAGAGACAATGAGCAGTTCTTC.

The chain joins TRBV24-1 to TRBJ1-1; tentatively, D is TRBD1 (6 bases). V was shortened by 7 bases and J by 4 bases, with 12 bases between the two germline ends. CDR1 is KGHDR, CDR2 SFDVKD, per germline. The CDR3 consists of 13 residues. CDR3 bases: TGTGCCACCAGGGGGGGCTCCGGCACTGAAGCTTTCTTT. This translates into CATRGGSGTEAFF.

Points on this clone: Other nucleotide sequences from this sample produce the same CDR3. V and J are TRBV7-9 and TRBJ1-1; D is possibly TRBD1 (6 bases). Germline V gene sequence: CDR1 SEHNR, CDR2 FQNEAQ (reference sequence). V was clipped by 5 bases and J by 0 bases, with 10 bases between them. The CDR3 has 14 residues. CDR3: CASSPTGLNTEAFF. The CDR3 DNA is TGTGCCAGCAGCCCGACAGGCTTGAACACTGAAGCTTTCTTT.

The V gene is TRBV19, the J gene TRBJ2-7; D is possibly TRBD1 (6 bases). V lost 9 bases and J lost 0, with 12 bases in between. The germline CDR1 and CDR2 sequences are LNHDA and SQIVND (reference sequence). The CDR3 covers 13 residues. The CDR3, as DNA: TGTGCCAGCGGGGACACGAGCTCCTACGAGCAGTACTTC. It is translated as CASGDTSSYEQYF. The full variable domain, rest sourced from reference TRBV19 and TRBJ2-7, is DGGITQSPKYLFRKEGQNVTLSCEQNLNHDAMYWYRQDPGQGLRLIYYSQIVNDFQKGDIAEGYSVSREKKESFPLTVTSAQKNPTAFYLCASGDTSSYEQYFGPGTRLTVT.

V is TRBV5-5 and J is TRBJ2-7, with a tentative D call TRBD2 (5 bases). Trimming shortened V by 0 bases and J by 8 bases, and 24 bases separated the two germline ends. CDR1 and CDR2 (germline): SGHKS, YYEKEE (reference sequence). There are 17 residues in the CDR3. The CDR3, as DNA: TGTGCCAGCAGCTTGGGTAGTTTTAGGACTCCGGTCCTCAAGCAGTACTTC. Translation gives CASSLGSFRTPVLKQYF.

The rearrangement uses TRBV5-4 and TRBJ1-5, with D possibly being TRBD1 (5 bases). Trimming left V 3 bases short and J 4 bases short, with 14 bases between. The germline gives CDR1 SGHNT, CDR2 YYREEE (reference sequence). The CDR3 covers 15 residues. The CDR3 DNA is TGTGCCAGCAGCTCCTCCGGGACGGATAATCAGCCCCAGCATTTT. Its protein product is CASSSSGTDNQPQHF.